These 27 T cell receptor beta chains were sequenced from one sample in a study of cytomegalovirus exposure and HLA in healthy donors. It was with 60 Vbeta and 13 Jbeta primers that the PCR ran. Using immunoSEQ multiplex PCR, the repertoire was profiled, and TCRdb retains in-frame clones only, with some absent. The data show 180,000 or so clones, approximately 80% seen once. Sequenced input: PBMCs. These receptors came from a girl between 10 and 17 years old in good health and CMV-seropositive.

This clone was detected once. The V gene is TRBV14, the J gene TRBJ1-3; 7 positions match TRBD1. Germline V gives CDR1 SGHDN, CDR2 FVKESK. V was clipped by 4 bases and J by 0 bases; unmatched bases: 6. This CDR3 spans 16 amino acids. Here the CDR3 reads CASSLDRVISGNTIYF. The CDR3 DNA is TGTGCCAGCAGCCTAGACAGGGTCATCTCTGGAAACACCATATATTTT.

This clone was observed a handful of times. V gene TRBV12-5 combines with J gene TRBJ2-1, with D uncertain. From germline, CDR1 is LGHNT and CDR2 FRNRAP. This CDR3 spans 12 amino acids. The V end lost 4 bases, the J end lost 6 bases, and 7 bases lay between the germline ends. CDR3 protein: CASGSASNEQFF. In nucleotides, the CDR3 is TGTGCTAGTGGTTCTGCCAGCAATGAGCAGTTCTTC.

This clone appeared once. The CDR3 loop reads CASSYYLAGTYEQYF. The CDR3 region has the DNA TGTGCCAGCAGTTACTATCTAGCGGGAACTTACGAGCAGTACTTC. The chain carries TRBV6-5 and TRBJ2-7; the match to TRBD2 covers 9 bases. The CDR3 consists of 15 residues. J gave up 4 bases and V 1 base, and 5 bases lay outside the gene matches. CDR1 is MNHEY, CDR2 SVGAGI, per germline.

The rearrangement links TRBV27 to TRBJ1-1; no definite D call. Germline V gives CDR1 MNHEY, CDR2 SMNVEV (reference sequence). The V gene lost 0 bases and the J gene lost 0 bases, with 8 bases spanning the gap. This CDR3 comprises 15 residues. The CDR3 region has the DNA TGTGCCAGCAGTTTATCGTTCCTAATGAACACTGAAGCTTTCTTT. It is translated as CASSLSFLMNTEAFF.

CDR3 DNA sequence: TGCGCCAGCAGTGAGACTAGCGGGAGCTGGTACGAGCAGTACTTC. Translation: CASSETSGSWYEQYF. The chain is built from TRBV10-1 and TRBJ2-7; TRBD2 agrees at 11 bases. The CDR3 is 15 residues long. J was trimmed by 4 bases and V by 2 bases; bases with no gene match: 4. Germline CDR1 reads WNHNN; CDR2 reads SYGVQD (reference sequence).

This chain uses TRBV6-5 with TRBJ1-1; D is uncertain. From germline, CDR1 is MNHEY and CDR2 SVGAGI. CDR3 length: 14 amino acids. The V gene lost 0 bases and the J gene lost 0 bases, with 5 bases spanning the gap. CDR3 amino acids: CASSYSALNTEAFF. CDR3 DNA sequence: TGTGCCAGCAGTTACTCGGCCTTGAACACTGAAGCTTTCTTT.

This chain uses TRBV6-5 with TRBJ2-7; 7 bases are a match to TRBD1. The junction had 9 bases not matched to a gene; V was cut back by 2 bases and J by 2 bases. This CDR3 has 16 residues. Germline V gene lookup returns CDR1 MNHEY and CDR2 SVGAGI. CDR3 loop: CASSYDKMGQTYEQYF. Written as DNA, the CDR3 is TGTGCCAGCAGTTACGATAAAATGGGACAGACCTACGAGCAGTACTTC.

The rearrangement uses TRBV29-1 and TRBJ1-1, with 7 bases aligning to TRBD1. V lost 8 bases and J lost 0; bases outside the gene matches: 6. CDR3 length: 13 residues. From germline, CDR1 is SQVTM and CDR2 ANQGSEA. The DNA of the CDR3 is TGCAGCTTAAAAACAGGGGTGAACACTGAAGCTTTCTTT. The encoded protein is CSLKTGVNTEAFF.

The rearrangement uses TRBV7-9 and TRBJ1-4, with D possibly matching TRBD1 (6 bases). The length of the CDR3 is 14 residues. V was cut by 4 bases and J by 4 bases, with 10 bases left in between. CDR1 is SEHNR, CDR2 FQNEAQ, per germline (reference sequence). The CDR3 region is CASSSDRYNEKLFF. In DNA form, the CDR3 reads TGTGCCAGCAGCTCGGACAGATATAATGAAAAACTGTTTTTT.

The J gene is TRBJ2-1, the V gene TRBV14; possibly TRBD1 for D (6 bases). Germline CDR1 and CDR2: SGHDN and FVKESK. Trimming removed 4 bases at V and 10 bases at J, with 11 bases between. This CDR3 has 12 amino acids. The CDR3 bases are TGTGCCAGCAGCCTAAGGGGGAACGAGCAGTTCTTC. As protein: CASSLRGNEQFF.

This chain connects TRBV27 to TRBJ2-1, with TRBD2 matching over 7 bases. The CDR3 length is 17 residues. Unmatched junction bases numbered 14, after V lost 1 base and J lost 8 bases. Germline V gives CDR1 MNHEY, CDR2 SMNVEV (reference sequence). CDR3 region: CASSLFRGAGRYDEQFF. The CDR3 DNA reads as TGTGCCAGCAGTTTATTTAGGGGAGCGGGGAGATATGATGAGCAGTTCTTC.

There are a few counts of this clone. The J gene is TRBJ2-7, the V gene TRBV25-1; TRBD1 aligns across 7 bases. The V gene end was trimmed by 5 bases and the J gene end by 4 bases; junction bases not matched to a gene: 11. CDR3 length: 15 residues. Germline CDR1 is MGHDK and CDR2 is SYGVNS. CDR3 sequence: CASSSPGQWKYEQYF. CDR3 in DNA: TGTGCCAGCAGTTCACCGGGACAGTGGAAGTACGAGCAGTACTTC.

This chain uses TRBV6-5 with TRBJ1-5, with D hard to call. CDR1 is MNHEY, CDR2 SVGAGI, per germline. The V and J ends lost 5 bases and 7 bases respectively, with 12 bases between them. CDR3 length equals 13 residues. The CDR3 coding sequence is TGTGCCAGCAGTCGACTAGGGAACCAGCCCCAGCATTTT. Its translation: CASSRLGNQPQHF.

The chain couples TRBV27 to TRBJ2-1, with 14 bases lining up with TRBD2. Germline V gives CDR1 MNHEY, CDR2 SMNVEV (reference sequence). This CDR3 has 19 amino acids. V shed 5 bases and J 1 base; nucleotides not matched to a gene: 10. The CDR3 region has the DNA TGTGCCAGCAGTACTCAGACTAGCGGGAGGGCCCGGTCCTACAATGAGCAGTTCTTC. Amino acid sequence: CASSTQTSGRARSYNEQFF.

This clone was observed a handful of times. The genes are TRBV11-2 and TRBJ1-5; D gene ambiguous. The germline V gene has CDR1 SGHAT and CDR2 FQNNGV. The CDR3 is made up of 12 amino acids. V was cut by 6 bases and J by 4 bases, with 7 bases left in between. CDR3 in amino acids: CASSSQNQPQHF. The CDR3 nucleotides are TGTGCCAGCAGTTCACAAAATCAGCCCCAGCATTTT.

The J gene is TRBJ2-7, the V gene TRBV9; TRBD2 matches 7 bases. The CDR3 runs to 12 residues. The junction had 0 bases not matched to a gene; V was cut back by 1 base and J by 5 bases. Germline values: CDR1 SGDLS, CDR2 YYNGEE. As DNA, the CDR3 is TGTGCCAGCAGCGTAAGCGGGAACGAGCAGTACTTC. Its protein product is CASSVSGNEQYF.

The chain links TRBV30 to TRBJ2-5, with a tentative D call TRBD1 (6 bases). Germline CDR1 GTSNPN, CDR2 SVGIG (reference sequence). The CDR3 is 15 amino acids. V lost 0 bases and J 5 bases, leaving 16 bases between the germline ends. The CDR3, as DNA: TGTGCCTGGAGTGTACCCACAGGGTTTAAGGAGACCCAGTACTTC. It codes for CAWSVPTGFKETQYF.

Only a few counts were recorded for this clone. The CDR3 protein is CASSDRGSERGTDTQYF. The CDR3 DNA is TGCGCCAGCAGTGATAGAGGGAGTGAGAGGGGCACAGATACGCAGTATTTT. This chain uses TRBV10-1 with TRBJ2-3, with TRBD2 as a possible D gene (5 bases). V lost 3 bases and J lost 1, with 17 bases in between. The CDR3 extends over 17 amino acids. Germline V gives CDR1 WNHNN, CDR2 SYGVQD (reference sequence).

The chain has TRBV5-6 and TRBJ2-2, with a tentative D call TRBD1 (5 bases). CDR3 length equals 16 residues. CDR1 and CDR2 (germline): SGHDT, YYEEEE. V was cut by 0 bases and J by 4 bases, with 13 bases left in between. CDR3 amino acids: CASSLGGAWVTGELFF. The DNA of the CDR3 is TGTGCCAGCAGCTTGGGGGGCGCCTGGGTCACCGGGGAGCTGTTTTTT.

This clone appeared a single time. V is TRBV27 and J is TRBJ2-1, with 11 bases lining up with TRBD2. J gave up 3 bases and V 10 bases, and 2 bases lay outside the gene matches. CDR1 MNHEY and CDR2 SMNVEV come from the germline V gene (reference sequence). The CDR3 consists of 13 residues. CDR3 in amino acids: CATGLAGYNEQFF. In DNA form, the CDR3 reads TGTGCCACCGGACTAGCGGGCTACAATGAGCAGTTCTTC.

The chain joins TRBV7-2 to TRBJ2-6; 11 bases align to TRBD2. CDR3 size: 19 residues. Germline CDR1 SGHTA, CDR2 FQGNSA. Trimming took 5 bases from V and 4 from J; bases not matched to a gene: 13. CDR3 in amino acids: CASSPRVSGRVWGANVLTF. CDR3 bases: TGTGCCAGCAGCCCCCGGGTTAGCGGGAGGGTCTGGGGGGCCAACGTCCTGACTTTC.

The chain carries TRBV7-2 and TRBJ2-1, with TRBD1 identical over 7 bases. The CDR3 has 15 amino acids. Unmatched junction bases numbered 3, after V lost 4 bases and J lost 0 bases. Germline V gene sequence: CDR1 SGHTA, CDR2 FQGNSA. In DNA, the CDR3 is TGTGCCAGCAGCTCCGACAGGGTCTCCTACAATGAGCAGTTCTTC. The encoded protein is CASSSDRVSYNEQFF. The entire variable domain, with the rest obtained from reference TRBV7-2 and TRBJ2-1, is as follows: GAGVSQSPSNKVTEKGKDVELRCDPISGHTALYWYRQSLGQGLEFLIYFQGNSAPDKSGLPSDRFSAERTGGSVSTLTIQRTQQEDSAVYLCASSSDRVSYNEQFFGPGTRLTVL.

The chain uses TRBV6-6 and TRBJ1-5; 8 bases are a match to TRBD1. Germline-derived CDR1 and CDR2 are MNHNY and SVGAGI (reference sequence). Losses at the gene ends were 2 bases for V and 7 bases for J; bases not matched to a gene: 4. CDR3 size: 14 residues. DNA of the CDR3: TGTGCCAGCAGTTACGGGCAGGGGGCACAGCCCCAGCATTTT. Translation: CASSYGQGAQPQHF.

This clone turned up a few times. V and J are TRBV19 and TRBJ2-1; tentatively, D is TRBD1 (5 bases). The V end lost 11 bases, the J end lost 9 bases, and 14 bases lay between the germline ends. The CDR3 covers 11 residues. The germline gives CDR1 LNHDA, CDR2 SQIVND (reference sequence). The DNA for the CDR3 is TGTGCCGGCAGGGCGGAGAGTGAGCAGTTCTTC. Translation: CAGRAESEQFF.

V and J are TRBV4-2 and TRBJ2-7; tentative D call: TRBD1 (5 bases). With 2 bases removed from V and 2 bases from J, the gap between germline ends came to 10 bases. The CDR3 has 14 amino acids. Germline loops: CDR1 LGHNA, CDR2 YNFKEQ. The CDR3 loop reads CASSQLQVTYEQYF. DNA for the CDR3: TGTGCCAGCAGCCAATTACAGGTGACCTACGAGCAGTACTTC.

The chain joins TRBV30 to TRBJ1-2, with a weak D call TRBD1 (6 bases). Trimming stripped 0 bases from V and 3 bases from J, with 8 bases between. Germline loops: CDR1 GTSNPN, CDR2 SVGIG (reference sequence). The CDR3 has 13 residues. The CDR3 coding sequence is TGTGCCTGGAGTGTAGGGGGTTACTATGGCTACACCTTC. Residues: CAWSVGGYYGYTF. Full variable domain (missing parts from reference TRBV30 and TRBJ1-2): SQTIHQWPATLVQPVGSPLSLECTVEGTSNPNLYWYRQAAGRGLQLLFYSVGIGQISSEVPQNLSASRPQDRQFILSSKKLLLSDSGFYLCAWSVGGYYGYTFGSGTRLTVV.

The chain couples TRBV6-5 to TRBJ2-1; the match to TRBD2 covers 9 bases. After removal of 2 bases from V and 9 bases from J, the junction contained 8 bases not matched to a gene. The length of the CDR3 is 15 residues. Looked up from germline, CDR1 is MNHEY and CDR2 is SVGAGI. The CDR3 region has the DNA TGTGCCAGCAGTTACGGGGCGGGAGGGTCGGGTGAGCAGTTCTTC. Protein product: CASSYGAGGSGEQFF.